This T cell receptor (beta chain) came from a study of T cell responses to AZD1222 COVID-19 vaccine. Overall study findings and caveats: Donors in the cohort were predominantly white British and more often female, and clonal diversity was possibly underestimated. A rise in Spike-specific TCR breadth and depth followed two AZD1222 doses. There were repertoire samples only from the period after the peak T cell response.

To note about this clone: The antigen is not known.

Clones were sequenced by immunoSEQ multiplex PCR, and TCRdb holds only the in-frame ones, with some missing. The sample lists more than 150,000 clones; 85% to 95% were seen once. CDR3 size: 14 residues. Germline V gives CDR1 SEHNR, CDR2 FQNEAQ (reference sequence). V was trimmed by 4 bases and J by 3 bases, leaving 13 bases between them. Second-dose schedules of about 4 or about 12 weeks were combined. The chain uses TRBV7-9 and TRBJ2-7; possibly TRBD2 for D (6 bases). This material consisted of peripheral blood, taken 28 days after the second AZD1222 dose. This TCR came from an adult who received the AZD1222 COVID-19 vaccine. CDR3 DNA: TGTGCCAGCAGCTCAACTAGCAGAGACTACGAGCAGTACTTC. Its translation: CASSSTSRDYEQYF.